The clone carrying this T cell receptor (beta chain) is categorized as medium-sized. The target antigen is unknown. Only in-frame clones appear in the TCRdb table, and some are missing; sequencing was by immunoSEQ multiplex PCR. The sample holds 5,500 to 7,500 clones, about 70% seen once. The sample originates from a study of OX40 agonist ivuxolimab in advanced cancers. Looking at the study overall: With ivuxolimab, an agonistic anti-OX40 (CD134) antibody, patients were treated. Study results and limitations: Blood T cells, both CD4+ and CD8+, expanded clonally by week 6 at 0.1 to 3.0 mg/kg. Several nonresponders also turned out to have low normalized T-cell clonal expansion. Partial responders at 0.1-3.0 mg/kg showed near-lowest clonal expansion.

The germline gives CDR1 SGDLS, CDR2 YYNGEE. The V end lost 3 bases, the J end lost 12 bases, and 10 bases lay between the germline ends. This CDR3 spans 11 amino acids. The TCR originated in an adult with an advanced solid tumor such as melanoma, head and neck, liver or kidney cancer. The specimen was CD4+ or CD8+ T cells sorted from blood, collected in a trial of the OX40 agonist ivuxolimab. V usage is TRBV9 and J usage is TRBJ2-1, with D hard to call. CDR3 sequence (DNA): TGTGCCAGCAGCGACACGAGAGGGCAGTTCTTC. Residues: CASSDTRGQFF.